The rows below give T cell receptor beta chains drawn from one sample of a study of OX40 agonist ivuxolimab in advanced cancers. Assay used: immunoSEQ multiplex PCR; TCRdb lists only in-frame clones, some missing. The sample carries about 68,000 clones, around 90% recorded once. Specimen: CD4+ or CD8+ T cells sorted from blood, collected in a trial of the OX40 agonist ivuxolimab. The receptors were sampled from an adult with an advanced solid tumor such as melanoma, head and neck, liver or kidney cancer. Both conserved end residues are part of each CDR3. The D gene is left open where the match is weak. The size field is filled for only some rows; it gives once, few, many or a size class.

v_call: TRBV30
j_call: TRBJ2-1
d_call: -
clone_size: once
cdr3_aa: CAWNSGDNYNEQFF
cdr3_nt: TGTGCCTGGAATTCCGGGGACAACTACAATGAGCAGTTCTTC

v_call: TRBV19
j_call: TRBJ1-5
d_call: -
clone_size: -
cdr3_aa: CASSMNREWNQPQHF
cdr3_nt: TGTGCCAGTAGTATGAACAGGGAGTGGAATCAGCCCCAGCATTTT

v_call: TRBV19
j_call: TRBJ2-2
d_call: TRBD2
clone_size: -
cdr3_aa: CASSIPRGRLSGELFF
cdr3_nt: TGTGCCAGTAGTATTCCGCGCGGGAGGCTGTCCGGGGAGCTGTTTTTT

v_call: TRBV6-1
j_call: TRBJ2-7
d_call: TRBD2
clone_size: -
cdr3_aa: CASSGLAGGYEQYF
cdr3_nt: TGTGCCAGCAGTGGACTAGCGGGAGGGTACGAGCAGTACTTC

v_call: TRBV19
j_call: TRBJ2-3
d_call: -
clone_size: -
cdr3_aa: CASSKSSLKGTDTQYF
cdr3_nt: TGTGCCAGTAGTAAGAGTTCTCTTAAGGGAACAGATACGCAGTATTTT

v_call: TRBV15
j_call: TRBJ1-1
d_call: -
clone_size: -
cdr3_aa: CATSRDIGQQSRTEAFF
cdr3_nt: TGTGCCACCAGCAGAGATATTGGGCAGCAATCTCGGACTGAAGCTTTCTTT

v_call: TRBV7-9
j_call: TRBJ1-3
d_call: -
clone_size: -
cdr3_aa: CASSFSNRGSGNTIYF
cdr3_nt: TGTGCCAGCAGCTTCAGCAACCGGGGCTCTGGAAACACCATATATTTT

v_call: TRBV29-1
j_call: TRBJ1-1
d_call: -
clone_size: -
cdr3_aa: CSVEDLVDVEAFF
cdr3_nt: TGCAGCGTTGAAGATCTTGTCGACGTAGAAGCTTTCTTT

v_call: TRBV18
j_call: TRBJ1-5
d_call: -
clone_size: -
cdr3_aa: CASSPGVQPQHF
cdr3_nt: TGTGCCAGCTCACCGGGGGTTCAGCCCCAGCATTTT

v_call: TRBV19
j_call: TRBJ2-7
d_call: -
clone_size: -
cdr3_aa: CASRISGGDEQYF
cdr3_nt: TGTGCCAGTAGGATCTCGGGTGGTGACGAGCAGTACTTC

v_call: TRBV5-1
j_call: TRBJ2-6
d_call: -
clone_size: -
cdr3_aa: CASSKTGANVLTF
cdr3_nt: TGCGCCAGCAGTAAGACTGGGGCCAACGTCCTGACTTTC

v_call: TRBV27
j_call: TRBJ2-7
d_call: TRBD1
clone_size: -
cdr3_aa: CASSLEGQGVHEQYF
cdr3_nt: TGTGCCAGCAGTTTAGAGGGACAGGGAGTCCACGAGCAGTACTTC

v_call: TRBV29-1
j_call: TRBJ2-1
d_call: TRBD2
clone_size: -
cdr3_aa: CSVSQTSGSYNEQFF
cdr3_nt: TGCAGCGTTTCTCAGACTAGCGGGAGCTACAATGAGCAGTTCTTC

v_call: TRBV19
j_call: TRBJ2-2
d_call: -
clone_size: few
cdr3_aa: CASRPSQELNTGELFF
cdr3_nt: TGTGCCAGTAGACCCTCACAGGAACTGAACACCGGGGAGCTGTTTTTT

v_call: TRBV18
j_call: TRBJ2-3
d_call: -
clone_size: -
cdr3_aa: CATPGRNTDTQYF
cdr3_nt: TGTGCCACCCCAGGACGGAACACAGATACGCAGTATTTT